This T cell receptor beta chain was recorded in a study of blood T cells in healthy people across ages. Using a J-beta primer mix together with a sample-barcoded 5' primer, a second PCR was run for roughly 7 to 11 cycles. TCRdb reprocessed the 5' RACE reads via MiXCR and lists one record per CDR3 protein. The repertoire consists of more than 550,000 distinct CDR3 sequences, with about 20% occurring once and the leading ten covering around 21%. This clonotype has at least ten counts. Looked up from germline, CDR1 is SGHTA and CDR2 is FQGNSA. This CDR3 is built from 15 residues. The V and J ends lost 4 bases and 6 bases respectively, with 17 bases between them.

Material for sequencing was blood. This chain links TRBV7-2 with TRBJ2-3; tentative D call: TRBD2 (5 bases). The receptor comes from a man in his sixties or seventies in good health. The chain's CDR3 is CASSSRMVGADTQYF. The DNA for the CDR3 is TGTGCCAGCAGCTCCCGGATGGTGGGAGCGGATACGCAGTATTTT.